This TCR beta chain was obtained from a study of shared clonotypes between healthy human individuals. V lost 0 bases to trimming and J lost 6 bases; unmatched junction nucleotides: 5. The CDR3 consists of 15 residues. Germline CDR1 MNHEY, CDR2 SVGAGI. Overall study results and limits: Only blood was sampled; tissue repertoires likely differ.

Data came from immunoSEQ multiplex PCR; TCRdb stores just in-frame clones and leaves some out. The data contain over 2 million clones, 95% of them singletons. For this clone: Its antigen is unidentified.

The sequence came from a man between 18 and 29 years old in good health. The rearrangement joins TRBV6-5 to TRBJ1-5, with 7 bases matching TRBD1. The sample comprised naive CD4+ T cells sorted from blood. Subset indicated: CD45RA+ positively selected. The CDR3, as DNA: TGTGCCAGCAGTTACTCTTTTACAGGGGTTCAGCCCCAGCATTTT. Its protein product is CASSYSFTGVQPQHF.